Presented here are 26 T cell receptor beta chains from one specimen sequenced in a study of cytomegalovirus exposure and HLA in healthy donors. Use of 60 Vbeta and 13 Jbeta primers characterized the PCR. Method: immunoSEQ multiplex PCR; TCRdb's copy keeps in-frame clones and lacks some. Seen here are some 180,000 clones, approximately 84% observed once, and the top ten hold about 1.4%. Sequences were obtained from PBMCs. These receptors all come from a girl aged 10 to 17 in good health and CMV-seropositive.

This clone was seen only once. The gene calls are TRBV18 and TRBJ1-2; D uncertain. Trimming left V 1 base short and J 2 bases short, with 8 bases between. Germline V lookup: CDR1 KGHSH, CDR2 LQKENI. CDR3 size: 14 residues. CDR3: CASSPQGGNYGYTF. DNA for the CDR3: TGTGCCAGCTCACCACAGGGCGGGAACTATGGCTACACCTTC.

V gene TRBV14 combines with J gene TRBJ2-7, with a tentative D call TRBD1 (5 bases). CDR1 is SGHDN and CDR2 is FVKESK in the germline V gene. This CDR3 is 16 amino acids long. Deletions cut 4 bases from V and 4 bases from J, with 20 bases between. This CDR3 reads CASSPRGRTAVYEQYF. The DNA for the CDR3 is TGTGCCAGCAGCCCAAGGGGAAGGACCGCAGTTTACGAGCAGTACTTC.

CDR3: CASSPTSSGANVLTF. The CDR3 DNA sequence: TGTGCCAGCAGTCCAACCAGCTCTGGGGCCAACGTCCTGACTTTC. The chain combines TRBV27 with TRBJ2-6; D uncertain. The CDR3 has 15 residues. The V end was cut by 5 bases, the J end by 0 bases, with 8 bases between. Germline-derived CDR1 and CDR2 are MNHEY and SMNVEV (reference sequence).

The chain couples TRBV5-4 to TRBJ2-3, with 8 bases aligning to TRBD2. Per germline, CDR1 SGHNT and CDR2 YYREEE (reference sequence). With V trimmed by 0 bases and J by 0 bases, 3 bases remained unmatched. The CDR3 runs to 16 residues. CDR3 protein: CASSLVLAASTDTQYF. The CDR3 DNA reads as TGTGCCAGCAGCTTGGTACTAGCGGCTAGCACAGATACGCAGTATTTT.

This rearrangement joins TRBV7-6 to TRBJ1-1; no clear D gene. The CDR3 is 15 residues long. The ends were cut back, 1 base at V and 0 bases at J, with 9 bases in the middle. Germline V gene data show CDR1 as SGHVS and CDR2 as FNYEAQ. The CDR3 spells CASSLVPQVNTEAFF. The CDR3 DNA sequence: TGTGCCAGCAGCTTAGTGCCCCAGGTGAACACTGAAGCTTTCTTT. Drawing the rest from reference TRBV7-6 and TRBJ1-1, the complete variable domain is GAGVSQSPRYKVTKRGQDVALRCDPISGHVSLYWYRQALGQGPEFLTYFNYEAQQDKSGLPNDRFSAERPEGSISTLTIQRTEQRDSAMYRCASSLVPQVNTEAFFGQGTRLTVV.

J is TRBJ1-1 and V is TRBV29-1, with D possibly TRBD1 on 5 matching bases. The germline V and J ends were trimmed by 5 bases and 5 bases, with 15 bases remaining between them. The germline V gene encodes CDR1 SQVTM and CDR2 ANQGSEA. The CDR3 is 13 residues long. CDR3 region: CSVRTAKGTEAFF. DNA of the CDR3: TGCAGCGTTCGGACGGCCAAGGGGACTGAAGCTTTCTTT.

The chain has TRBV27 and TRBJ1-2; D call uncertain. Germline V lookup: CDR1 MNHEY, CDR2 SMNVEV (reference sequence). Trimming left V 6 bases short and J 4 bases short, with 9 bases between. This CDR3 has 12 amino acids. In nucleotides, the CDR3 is TGTGCCAGCAGCCGTAGTGGCTATGGCTACACCTTC. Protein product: CASSRSGYGYTF.

This CDR3 is CASSLSFRERRTDTQYF. The CDR3 DNA follows: TGTGCCAGCAGCTTAAGTTTCCGGGAGCGAAGGACAGATACGCAGTATTTT. The chain links TRBV7-6 to TRBJ2-3; TRBD2 is a possible D gene (6 bases). The CDR3 runs to 17 residues. The germline gives CDR1 SGHVS, CDR2 FNYEAQ. The V end lost 2 bases, the J end lost 3 bases, and 18 bases lay between the germline ends.

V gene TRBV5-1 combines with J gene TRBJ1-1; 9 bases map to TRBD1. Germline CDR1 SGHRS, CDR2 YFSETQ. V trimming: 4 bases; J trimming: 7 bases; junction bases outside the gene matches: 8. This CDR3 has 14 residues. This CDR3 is CASSIGPTGGEAFF. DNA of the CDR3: TGCGCCAGCAGCATAGGCCCGACAGGGGGTGAAGCTTTCTTT.

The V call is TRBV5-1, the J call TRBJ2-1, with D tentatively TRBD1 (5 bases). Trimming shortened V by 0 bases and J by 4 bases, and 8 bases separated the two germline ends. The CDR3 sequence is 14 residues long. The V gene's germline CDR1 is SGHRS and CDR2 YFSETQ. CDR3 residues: CASSLVGAYNEQFF. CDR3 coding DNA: TGCGCCAGCAGCTTGGTAGGGGCGTACAATGAGCAGTTCTTC.

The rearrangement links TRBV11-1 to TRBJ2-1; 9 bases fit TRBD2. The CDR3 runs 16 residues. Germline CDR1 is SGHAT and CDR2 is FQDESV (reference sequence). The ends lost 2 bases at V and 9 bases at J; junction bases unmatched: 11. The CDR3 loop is CASSLQGGGRGTEQFF. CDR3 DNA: TGTGCCAGCAGCTTACAGGGGGGCGGGAGGGGGACTGAGCAGTTCTTC.

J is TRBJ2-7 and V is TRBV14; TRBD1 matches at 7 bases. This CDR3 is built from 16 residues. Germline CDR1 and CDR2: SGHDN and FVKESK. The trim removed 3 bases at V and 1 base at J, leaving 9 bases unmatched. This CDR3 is CASSQLSGQRSYEQYF. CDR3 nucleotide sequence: TGTGCCAGCAGCCAGCTCTCGGGACAGCGTTCCTACGAGCAGTACTTC.

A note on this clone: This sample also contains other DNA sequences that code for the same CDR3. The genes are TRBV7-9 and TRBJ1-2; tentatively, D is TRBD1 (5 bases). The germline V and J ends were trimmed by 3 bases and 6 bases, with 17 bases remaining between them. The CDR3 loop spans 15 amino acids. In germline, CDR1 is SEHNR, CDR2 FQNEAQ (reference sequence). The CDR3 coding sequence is TGTGCCAGCAGCTTTATGGACACTTCAGGGCATGGCTACACCTTC. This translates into CASSFMDTSGHGYTF.

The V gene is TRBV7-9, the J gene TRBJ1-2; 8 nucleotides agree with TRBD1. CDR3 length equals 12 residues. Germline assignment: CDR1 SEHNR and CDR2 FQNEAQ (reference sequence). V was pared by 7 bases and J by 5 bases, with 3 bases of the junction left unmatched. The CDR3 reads CASTTGVYGYTF. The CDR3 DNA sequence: TGTGCCAGCACGACAGGGGTATATGGCTACACCTTC.

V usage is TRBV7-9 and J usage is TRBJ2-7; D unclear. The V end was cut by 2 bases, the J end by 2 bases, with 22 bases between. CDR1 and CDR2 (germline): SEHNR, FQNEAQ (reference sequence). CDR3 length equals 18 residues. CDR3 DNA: TGTGCCAGCAGCTTACAGTTAGTTATAGCTGCACCAACCTACGAGCAGTACTTC. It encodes CASSLQLVIAAPTYEQYF. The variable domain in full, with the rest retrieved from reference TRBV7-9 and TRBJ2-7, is DTGVSQNPRHKITKRGQNVTFRCDPISEHNRLYWYRQTLGQGPEFLTYFQNEAQLEKSRLLSDRFSAERPKGSFSTLEIQRTEQGDSAMYLCASSLQLVIAAPTYEQYFGPGTRLTVT.

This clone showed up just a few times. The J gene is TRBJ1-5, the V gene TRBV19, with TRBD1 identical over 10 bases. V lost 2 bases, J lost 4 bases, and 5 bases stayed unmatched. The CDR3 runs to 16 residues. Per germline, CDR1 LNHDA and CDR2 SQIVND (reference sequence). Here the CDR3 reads CASSIRGQGKNQPQHF. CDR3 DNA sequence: TGTGCCAGTAGTATACGGGGACAGGGGAAGAATCAGCCCCAGCATTTT.

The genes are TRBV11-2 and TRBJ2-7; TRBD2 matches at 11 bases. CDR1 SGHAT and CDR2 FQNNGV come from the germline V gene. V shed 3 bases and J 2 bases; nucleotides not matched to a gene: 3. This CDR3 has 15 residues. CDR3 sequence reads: CASSFGLAGTYEQYF. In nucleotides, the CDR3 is TGTGCCAGCAGCTTTGGACTAGCGGGCACCTACGAGCAGTACTTC.

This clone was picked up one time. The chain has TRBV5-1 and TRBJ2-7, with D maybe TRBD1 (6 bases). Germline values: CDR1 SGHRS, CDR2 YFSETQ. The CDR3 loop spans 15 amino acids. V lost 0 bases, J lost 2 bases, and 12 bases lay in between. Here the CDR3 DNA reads TGCGCCAGCAGCTTGGCCGGGACAACAACCTACGAGCAGTACTTC. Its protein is CASSLAGTTTYEQYF.

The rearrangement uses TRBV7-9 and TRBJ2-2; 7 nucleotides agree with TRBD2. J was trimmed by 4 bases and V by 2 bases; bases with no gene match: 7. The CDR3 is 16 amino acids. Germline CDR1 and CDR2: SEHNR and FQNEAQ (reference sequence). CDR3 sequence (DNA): TGTGCCAGCAGCTTAATGGCGGGAGAACCCACCGGGGAGCTGTTTTTT. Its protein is CASSLMAGEPTGELFF.

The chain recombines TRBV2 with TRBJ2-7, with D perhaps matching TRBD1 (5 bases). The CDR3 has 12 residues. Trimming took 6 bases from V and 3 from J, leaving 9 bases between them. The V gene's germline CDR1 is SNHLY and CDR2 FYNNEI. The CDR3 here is CASSNTGYEQYF. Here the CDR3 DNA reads TGTGCCAGCAGCAATACAGGCTACGAGCAGTACTTC.

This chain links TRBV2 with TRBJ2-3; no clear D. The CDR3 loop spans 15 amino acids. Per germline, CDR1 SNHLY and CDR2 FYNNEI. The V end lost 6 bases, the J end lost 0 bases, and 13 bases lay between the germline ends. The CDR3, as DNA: TGTGCCAGCAGCCTCTTGACAACCAGCACAGATACGCAGTATTTT. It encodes CASSLLTTSTDTQYF.

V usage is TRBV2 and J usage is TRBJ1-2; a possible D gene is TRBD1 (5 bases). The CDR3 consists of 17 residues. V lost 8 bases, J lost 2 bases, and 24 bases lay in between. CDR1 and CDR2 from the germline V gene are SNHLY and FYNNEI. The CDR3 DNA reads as TGTGCCAGCGGCCGGAGGGGCCGCGTCCGGGGGAACTATGGCTACACCTTC. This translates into CASGRRGRVRGNYGYTF. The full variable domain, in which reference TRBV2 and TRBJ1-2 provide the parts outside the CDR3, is EPEVTQTPSHQVTQMGQEVILRCVPISNHLYFYWYRQILGQKVEFLVSFYNNEISEKSEIFDDQFSVERPDGSNFTLKIRSTKLEDSAMYFCASGRRGRVRGNYGYTFGSGTRLTVV.

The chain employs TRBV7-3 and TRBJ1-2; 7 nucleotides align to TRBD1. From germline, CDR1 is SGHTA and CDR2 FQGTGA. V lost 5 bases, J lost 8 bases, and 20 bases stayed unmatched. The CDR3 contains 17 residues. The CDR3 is CASSPGPDRALEGGYTF. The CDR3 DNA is TGTGCCAGCAGCCCCGGCCCCGACAGGGCCCTTGAGGGCGGCTACACCTTC.

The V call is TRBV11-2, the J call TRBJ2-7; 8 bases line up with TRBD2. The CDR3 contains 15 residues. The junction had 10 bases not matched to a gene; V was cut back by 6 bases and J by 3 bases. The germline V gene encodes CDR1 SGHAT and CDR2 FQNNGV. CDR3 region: CASSPLTSGHYEQYF. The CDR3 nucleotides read TGTGCCAGCAGTCCCCTCACTAGCGGACACTACGAGCAGTACTTC.

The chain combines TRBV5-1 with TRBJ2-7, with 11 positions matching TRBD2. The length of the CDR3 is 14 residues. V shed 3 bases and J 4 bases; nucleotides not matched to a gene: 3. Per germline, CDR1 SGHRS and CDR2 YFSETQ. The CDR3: CASSSSSGRYEQYF. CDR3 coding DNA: TGCGCCAGCAGCTCTTCTAGCGGGAGGTACGAGCAGTACTTC.

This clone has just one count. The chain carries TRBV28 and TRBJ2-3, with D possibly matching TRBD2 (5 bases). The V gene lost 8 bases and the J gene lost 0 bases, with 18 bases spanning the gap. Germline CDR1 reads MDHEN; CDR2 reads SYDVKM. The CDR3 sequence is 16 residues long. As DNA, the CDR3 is TGTGCCAGCGGGTCCCCATCCGGGATAAGCACAGATACGCAGTATTTT. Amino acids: CASGSPSGISTDTQYF.